This T cell receptor (beta chain) was retrieved from a study of blood T cell repertoires in COVID-19. Study details: Acute and convalescent COVID-19 specimens originated in the United States, Italy and Spain.

The CDR3 sequence is 23 residues long. The germline V gene has CDR1 SGDLS and CDR2 YYNGEE. Trimming left V 3 bases short and J 2 bases short, with 38 bases between. Clones were read by immunoSEQ multiplex PCR, and TCRdb kept only the in-frame ones, dropping some. The table lists 210,000 or so clones, 70% to 90% of them singletons. This clone was counted between two and nine times. The receptor comes from a young man with active or convalescent COVID-19. The chain employs TRBV9 and TRBJ1-1; the D gene is possibly TRBD1 (6 bases). The sequencing sample was made of peripheral blood. The CDR3 reads CASSAPRGAGAGRVEKRNTEAFF. The CDR3 region has the DNA TGTGCCAGCAGCGCCCCCCGGGGCGCAGGGGCTGGACGGGTCGAAAAGCGCAACACTGAAGCTTTCTTT.